What follows are 32 T cell receptor beta chains derived from one specimen sequenced in a study of blood T cell repertoires in COVID-19. Sequencing was performed with immunoSEQ multiplex PCR; in TCRdb, only in-frame clones are kept and a portion is missing. The sample has 350,000 to 400,000 clones; approximately 90% are singletons. Sample: PBMCs or T cells enriched from blood (not recorded which). These receptors originate from a woman aged 18-30 years who had recovered from COVID-19.

This clone occurred a few times. The DNA is left out, because the CDR3 cannot be placed on it with certainty; the CDR3 is given as TCRdb lists it. The gene calls are TRBV5-1 and TRBJ1-2; no DNA check was done on the table's D call, TRBD1. CDR1 is SGHRS, CDR2 YFSETQ, per germline. The CDR3 region is 11 residues in length, termini included. The CDR3 sequence is CASRVGQGSTF.

This clone was found once. The V and J genes are TRBV2 and TRBJ2-7, with D unclear. The CDR3 runs 13 residues. The V gene's germline CDR1 is SNHLY and CDR2 FYNNEI. V lost 3 bases and J 3 bases, leaving 9 bases between the germline ends. This chain's CDR3 is CASSERLLYEQYF. The CDR3 bases are TGTGCCAGCAGTGAGCGACTTCTCTACGAGCAGTACTTC.

This chain connects TRBV30 to TRBJ1-3; TRBD1 might be the D (6 bases). Trimming removed 6 bases from V and 0 bases from J, with 15 bases in between. From germline, CDR1 is GTSNPN and CDR2 SVGIG (reference sequence). The CDR3 covers 15 residues. The CDR3 loop is CACGQRGHSGNTIYF. DNA of the CDR3: TGTGCCTGTGGTCAGCGGGGGCACTCTGGAAACACCATATATTTT.

The chain couples TRBV6-5 to TRBJ1-6, with a weak D call TRBD1 (5 bases). CDR1 and CDR2 (germline): MNHEY, SVGAGI. Trimming took 4 bases from V and 7 from J, leaving 17 bases between them. This CDR3 has 16 residues. The CDR3: CASSWGSSGENSPLHF. DNA for the CDR3: TGTGCCAGCAGTTGGGGCAGCAGTGGTGAGAATTCACCCCTCCACTTT.

The gene calls are TRBV7-9 and TRBJ1-2; D is unclear. The CDR3 loop spans 12 amino acids. Between the trimmed V and J ends, which lost 4 bases and 5 bases, there was a span of 8 bases. Germline CDR1 reads SEHNR; CDR2 reads FQNEAQ (reference sequence). The CDR3 DNA sequence: TGTGCCAGCAGCTGGACTGAATATGGCTACACCTTC. Residues: CASSWTEYGYTF.

The rearrangement links TRBV4-2 to TRBJ1-2, with 9 nucleotides matching TRBD1. Looked up from germline, CDR1 is LGHNA and CDR2 is YNFKEQ. The V segment lost 0 bases and the J segment 4 bases; nucleotides outside the gene matches: 6. The CDR3 covers 16 residues. CDR3 coding DNA: TGTGCCAGCAGCCAAGACGCGACAGGGGGTGGCTATGGCTACACCTTC. It encodes CASSQDATGGGYGYTF.

The rearrangement joins TRBV10-1 to TRBJ2-5, with D tentatively TRBD1 (7 bases). The germline V gene encodes CDR1 WNHNN and CDR2 SYGVQD (reference sequence). CDR3 length equals 15 residues. Deletions cut 2 bases from V and 1 base from J, with 11 bases between. In DNA form, the CDR3 reads TGCGCCAGCAGTGAGGCGCGGGACAGCCAAGAGACCCAGTACTTC. Translating gives CASSEARDSQETQYF.

Written as DNA, the CDR3 is TGTGCCAGCATGCTTGCCGGTACTGAAGCTTTCTTT. Amino acid sequence: CASMLAGTEAFF. The rearrangement uses TRBV25-1 and TRBJ1-1; no clear D. This CDR3 has 12 amino acids. Germline CDR1 MGHDK, CDR2 SYGVNS. Trimming took 7 bases from V and 5 from J, leaving 11 bases between them.

CDR3 sequence: CASSQEWPGSSSYEQYF. Written as DNA, the CDR3 is TGCGCCAGCAGCCAAGAATGGCCGGGGTCAAGCTCCTACGAGCAGTACTTC. This chain joins TRBV4-1 and TRBJ2-7; TRBD2 is a possible D gene (5 bases). CDR1 and CDR2 from the germline V gene are MGHRA and YSYEKL. CDR3 length: 17 residues. Deletions cut 0 bases from V and 0 bases from J, with 15 bases between.

The CDR3 here is CASSYARGLYEQYF. CDR3 bases: TGTGCCAGCAGTTACGCCAGGGGGCTATACGAGCAGTACTTC. The chain uses TRBV6-5 and TRBJ2-7; 8 bases fit TRBD1. V dropped 2 bases and J dropped 4; count of bases not matched to a gene: 4. CDR3 length: 14 amino acids. Germline V gene data show CDR1 as MNHEY and CDR2 as SVGAGI.

This sequence joins TRBV7-3 and TRBJ2-1; TRBD1 agrees at 11 bases. Germline V CDR1 and CDR2: SGHTA, FQGTGA. CDR3 length: 16 amino acids. The V segment lost 1 base and the J segment 2 bases; nucleotides outside the gene matches: 1. The CDR3 DNA sequence: TGTGCCAGCAGCTTAATGGGACAGGGGGCCTACAATGAGCAGTTCTTC. Translating it yields CASSLMGQGAYNEQFF.

The chain is built from TRBV27 and TRBJ1-6; D is uncertain. Germline V gene sequence: CDR1 MNHEY, CDR2 SMNVEV (reference sequence). The V end lost 2 bases, the J end lost 7 bases, and 9 bases lay between the germline ends. The CDR3 runs 14 residues. This CDR3 reads CASSLIYGNSPLHF. The CDR3 coding sequence is TGTGCCAGCAGTTTAATATACGGGAATTCACCCCTCCACTTT.

The chain couples TRBV19 to TRBJ1-5, with D unclear. Trimming took 7 bases from V and 3 from J, leaving 10 bases between them. CDR1 and CDR2 (germline): LNHDA, SQIVND (reference sequence). This CDR3 is 13 amino acids long. DNA for the CDR3: TGTGCCAGTATGTCCCAGATCAATCAGCCCCAGCATTTT. It codes for CASMSQINQPQHF. Using reference TRBV19 and TRBJ1-5 for the parts outside the CDR3, the full variable domain is DGGITQSPKYLFRKEGQNVTLSCEQNLNHDAMYWYRQDPGQGLRLIYYSQIVNDFQKGDIAEGYSVSREKKESFPLTVTSAQKNPTAFYLCASMSQINQPQHFGDGTRLSIL.

This clone was counted a single time. This chain links TRBV5-6 with TRBJ1-2; D is uncertain. This CDR3 has 11 amino acids. The ends were cut back, 3 bases at V and 11 bases at J, with 11 bases in the middle. The germline gives CDR1 SGHDT, CDR2 YYEEEE. CDR3 residues: CASSSVGGYTF. The CDR3 region has the DNA TGTGCCAGCAGCTCCGTGGGAGGGTACACCTTC.

A single count supports this clone. The chain uses TRBV24-1 and TRBJ2-1; 14 bases align to TRBD2. Germline CDR1 KGHDR, CDR2 SFDVKD. CDR3 length: 15 residues. J lost 7 bases, V lost 3 bases, and 1 base had no gene match. The DNA of the CDR3 is TGTGCCACCAGTGATAGGACTAGCGGGGGGAATGAGCAGTTCTTC. Protein sequence: CATSDRTSGGNEQFF.

There are a few counts of this clone. The V and J genes are TRBV19 and TRBJ1-6; TRBD1 is a possible D gene (5 bases). Trimming stripped 5 bases from V and 7 bases from J, with 12 bases between. Germline CDR1 and CDR2: LNHDA and SQIVND (reference sequence). This CDR3 is 14 amino acids long. The CDR3 sequence: CASSWEGPNSPLHF. The CDR3 nucleotides read TGTGCCAGTAGTTGGGAGGGGCCCAATTCACCCCTCCACTTT.

This clone was observed a single time. The chain carries TRBV9 and TRBJ2-7; D call uncertain. This CDR3 has 17 residues. V was pared by 2 bases and J by 2 bases, with 20 bases between. Germline CDR1 SGDLS, CDR2 YYNGEE. This chain's CDR3 is CASSVLNRRLKTYEQYF. The CDR3 coding sequence is TGTGCCAGCAGCGTCCTAAACAGAAGGCTGAAGACCTACGAGCAGTACTTC.

This clone was seen more than once but under ten times. The chain is built from TRBV3-1 (or the pseudogene TRBV3-2) and TRBJ1-6; D may be TRBD1 (5 bases). Germline V CDR1 and CDR2: LGHDT, YNNKEL (reference sequence). This CDR3 is 15 amino acids long. Trimming left V 1 base short and J 7 bases short, with 11 bases between. CDR3 residues: CASSQAAGGNSPLHF. In nucleotides, the CDR3 is TGTGCCAGCAGCCAAGCAGCCGGGGGAAATTCACCCCTCCACTTT.

V gene TRBV12-3 or TRBV12-4 combines with J gene TRBJ1-2, with D unclear. The V end was cut by 3 bases, the J end by 3 bases, with 5 bases between. The CDR3 spans 12 residues. CDR3 loop: CASSFSHYGYTF. CDR3 nucleotides: TGTGCCAGCAGTTTCAGTCACTATGGCTACACCTTC.

The rearrangement uses TRBV6-2 or TRBV6-3 and TRBJ1-1; 8 bases agree with TRBD1. Germline V gene sequence: CDR1 MNHEY, CDR2 SVGEGT. J gave up 3 bases and V 2 bases, and 5 bases lay outside the gene matches. This CDR3 contains 15 residues. CDR3 DNA: TGTGCCAGCAGTTACCAGGGGGCGCGGTACACTGAAGCTTTCTTT. It translates to CASSYQGARYTEAFF.

The rearrangement uses TRBV2 and TRBJ1-6; D perhaps matches TRBD1 (6 bases). Germline CDR1 is SNHLY and CDR2 is FYNNEI. This CDR3 has 15 residues. V was clipped by 7 bases and J by 4 bases, with 14 bases between them. The CDR3 sequence: CASTLGGQYNSPLHF. DNA for the CDR3: TGTGCCAGCACCCTGGGGGGGCAGTATAATTCACCCCTCCACTTT.

The chain uses TRBV14 and TRBJ1-2; D is undetermined. Trimming shortened V by 4 bases and J by 1 base, and 7 bases separated the two germline ends. In germline, CDR1 is SGHDN, CDR2 FVKESK. The CDR3 sequence is 13 residues long. In DNA, the CDR3 is TGTGCCAGCAGCCGGGCCTATAACTATGGCTACACCTTC. Protein sequence: CASSRAYNYGYTF.

The chain links TRBV7-2 to TRBJ1-2; D ambiguous. V lost 5 bases to trimming and J lost 8 bases, with 18 bases between them. The CDR3 is 14 amino acids. Germline V gene data show CDR1 as SGHTA and CDR2 as FQGNSA. The CDR3 region is CASSPGAFERGYTF. The CDR3 DNA follows: TGTGCCAGCAGCCCTGGCGCGTTCGAGAGGGGCTACACCTTC.

The rearrangement joins TRBV28 to TRBJ1-4; possible D gene TRBD1, 6 bases. V was pared by 7 bases and J by 8 bases, with 17 bases between. The germline V gene has CDR1 MDHEN and CDR2 SYDVKM. The CDR3 totals 14 residues. The CDR3 sequence is CASKRGGLEEKLFF. The CDR3 bases are TGTGCCAGCAAGAGGGGGGGCCTTGAGGAAAAACTGTTTTTT.

V gene TRBV7-9 combines with J gene TRBJ1-2, with D perhaps TRBD1 (5 bases). V lost 3 bases and J lost 4, with 12 bases in between. The CDR3 length is 14 residues. Germline values: CDR1 SEHNR, CDR2 FQNEAQ (reference sequence). CDR3 protein: CASSFGGSGYGYTF. DNA for the CDR3: TGTGCCAGCAGCTTCGGGGGGAGCGGCTATGGCTACACCTTC. The variable domain in full, completed from reference TRBV7-9 and TRBJ1-2, reads DTGVSQNPRHKITKRGQNVTFRCDPISEHNRLYWYRQTLGQGPEFLTYFQNEAQLEKSRLLSDRFSAERPKGSFSTLEIQRTEQGDSAMYLCASSFGGSGYGYTFGSGTRLTVV.

This rearrangement joins TRBV5-6 to TRBJ1-4, with D possibly matching TRBD1 (6 bases). Per germline, CDR1 SGHDT and CDR2 YYEEEE. The CDR3 contains 17 residues. The germline V and J ends were trimmed by 5 bases and 5 bases, with 22 bases remaining between them. CDR3 sequence: CASSHTLGGSWNEKLFF. CDR3 DNA: TGTGCCAGCAGTCACACCCTAGGGGGATCTTGGAATGAAAAACTGTTTTTT. Supplemented by reference TRBV5-6 and TRBJ1-4, the full variable domain reads DAGVTQSPTHLIKTRGQQVTLRCSPKSGHDTVSWYQQALGQGPQFIFQYYEEEERQRGNFPDRFSGHQFPNYSSELNVNALLLGDSALYLCASSHTLGGSWNEKLFFGSGTQLSVL.

The chain links TRBV2 to TRBJ2-2, with 8 positions matching TRBD1. V was pared by 7 bases and J by 3 bases, with 4 bases of the junction left unmatched. The CDR3 is 14 residues long. CDR1 is SNHLY, CDR2 FYNNEI, per germline. CDR3 sequence reads: CASKGQGHTGELFF. The CDR3 nucleotides read TGTGCCAGCAAAGGACAGGGCCACACCGGGGAGCTGTTTTTT. The full variable domain, its missing parts supplied by reference TRBV2 and TRBJ2-2, is EPEVTQTPSHQVTQMGQEVILRCVPISNHLYFYWYRQILGQKVEFLVSFYNNEISEKSEIFDDQFSVERPDGSNFTLKIRSTKLEDSAMYFCASKGQGHTGELFFGEGSRLTVL.

The chain is built from TRBV21-1 and TRBJ2-1; the table's TRBD1 call for D was not verified on the DNA. TRBV21-1 is shown as a pseudogene. There are 14 residues in the CDR3. The CDR3 loop reads CASSPGQGDNEQFF. The CDR3 nucleotides are TGTGCCAGCAGCCCAGGACAGGGAGACAATGAGCAGTTCTTC.

The chain joins TRBV27 to TRBJ1-6; tentative D call: TRBD1 (6 bases). V dropped 6 bases and J dropped 7 bases, with 19 bases sitting between them. The CDR3 is 16 residues long. Per germline, CDR1 MNHEY and CDR2 SMNVEV (reference sequence). CDR3 amino acids: CASRTGEGRGNSPLHF. The CDR3 DNA reads as TGTGCCAGCAGAACGGGGGAGGGCAGGGGCAATTCACCCCTCCACTTT.

The chain combines TRBV10-1 with TRBJ1-1, with D unresolved. The CDR3 extends over 13 amino acids. CDR1 is WNHNN and CDR2 is SYGVQD in the germline V gene (reference sequence). V was clipped by 1 base and J by 10 bases, with 13 bases between them. The CDR3: CASSELGVGPAFF. The DNA for the CDR3 is TGCGCCAGCAGTGAGTTGGGAGTCGGGCCAGCTTTCTTT.

V is TRBV30 and J is TRBJ1-1; no clear D gene. Germline V gene data show CDR1 as GTSNPN and CDR2 as SVGIG (reference sequence). The V gene lost 4 bases and the J gene lost 1 base, with 10 bases spanning the gap. The CDR3 has 13 amino acids. The CDR3 DNA follows: TGTGCCTGGAAAAGGACTACGAACACTGAAGCTTTCTTT. Translated: CAWKRTTNTEAFF.

The rearrangement links TRBV5-6 to TRBJ1-1; perhaps TRBD1 as D (6 bases). From germline, CDR1 is SGHDT and CDR2 YYEEEE. The V gene lost 2 bases and the J gene lost 8 bases, with 10 bases spanning the gap. The CDR3 length is 12 residues. CDR3 protein: CASSLTGIEAFF. The CDR3 DNA is TGTGCCAGCAGCTTAACAGGGATCGAAGCTTTCTTT.